Listed here are 28 T cell receptor beta chains from one sample, sequenced in a study of blood T cell repertoires in COVID-19. The data were produced by immunoSEQ multiplex PCR, yet TCRdb's version contains in-frame clones alone and is incomplete. This sample has approximately 260,000 clones, with more than 65% found just once. Sequenced input: PBMCs or T cells enriched from blood (not recorded which). All receptors come from a middle-aged man who had recovered from COVID-19.

The rearrangement uses TRBV5-1 and TRBJ1-6; a possible D gene is TRBD1 (6 bases). CDR3 length: 16 amino acids. CDR1 SGHRS and CDR2 YFSETQ come from the germline V gene. V lost 3 bases to trimming and J lost 7 bases, with 17 bases between them. This CDR3 is CASSSGTRQANSPLHF. The CDR3 DNA reads TGCGCCAGCAGCTCAGGGACCCGACAGGCGAATTCACCCCTCCACTTT.

The chain combines TRBV6-5 with TRBJ2-1, with a possible D match to TRBD1 (6 bases). CDR1 is MNHEY and CDR2 is SVGAGI in the germline V gene. The CDR3 totals 13 residues. Between the trimmed V and J ends, which lost 6 bases and 11 bases, there was a span of 17 bases. CDR3 in amino acids: CASRVGHSTKQFF. DNA of the CDR3: TGTGCCAGCAGAGTGGGACATTCCACAAAGCAGTTCTTC.

The chain recombines TRBV6-1 with TRBJ1-2; possible D gene TRBD1, 5 bases. The CDR3 consists of 14 residues. The germline V gene encodes CDR1 MNHNS and CDR2 SASEGT. Trimming stripped 0 bases from V and 8 bases from J, with 13 bases between. The CDR3 DNA reads TGTGCCAGCAGTGAAGCGGGGCAACCTGAGGGCTACACCTTC. Translated: CASSEAGQPEGYTF.

This chain connects TRBV7-2 to TRBJ1-2; TRBD1 aligns across 11 bases. This CDR3 has 15 amino acids. V trimming: 5 bases; J trimming: 3 bases; junction bases outside the gene matches: 5. Germline CDR1 reads SGHTA; CDR2 reads FQGNSA. In DNA form, the CDR3 reads TGTGCCAGCAGCCCGGACAGGGGGCAATACTATGGCTACACCTTC. It is translated as CASSPDRGQYYGYTF.

The chain is built from TRBV7-8 and TRBJ2-1; the D gene is possibly TRBD2 (5 bases). Trimming left V 5 bases short and J 4 bases short, with 12 bases between. This CDR3 contains 14 residues. Per germline, CDR1 SGHVS and CDR2 FQNEAQ. CDR3 sequence reads: CASSKRTGYNEQFF. The CDR3 bases are TGTGCCAGCAGCAAACGGACGGGATACAATGAGCAGTTCTTC.

The V call is TRBV7-2, the J call TRBJ2-7; no firm D call. The CDR3 length is 12 residues. In germline, CDR1 is SGHTA, CDR2 FQGNSA. Trimming took off 4 bases at V and 6 bases at J, with 10 bases between the two ends. The CDR3 loop is CASSSLSREQYF. Here the CDR3 DNA reads TGTGCCAGCAGCTCACTCTCTCGCGAGCAGTACTTC.

This clone occurred a few times. The chain couples TRBV30 to TRBJ1-2, with TRBD1 as a possible D gene (6 bases). V was pared by 4 bases and J by 8 bases, with 17 bases between. This CDR3 is 13 amino acids long. Germline V lookup: CDR1 GTSNPN, CDR2 SVGIG (reference sequence). The CDR3 DNA reads TGTGCCTGGAATACAAACAGGGTCCACGGCTACACCTTC. Protein sequence: CAWNTNRVHGYTF. The complete variable domain, with remaining parts taken from reference TRBV30 and TRBJ1-2, reads SQTIHQWPATLVQPVGSPLSLECTVEGTSNPNLYWYRQAAGRGLQLLFYSVGIGQISSEVPQNLSASRPQDRQFILSSKKLLLSDSGFYLCAWNTNRVHGYTFGSGTRLTVV.

The CDR3 protein is CAISESNQGSNQPQHF. As DNA, the CDR3 is TGTGCCATCAGTGAGTCGAATCAGGGTAGCAATCAGCCCCAGCATTTT. The chain links TRBV10-3 to TRBJ1-5; a weak D match, TRBD1 (5 bases). V was cut by 0 bases and J by 0 bases, with 9 bases left in between. CDR1 and CDR2 from the germline V gene are ENHRY and SYGVKD. CDR3 size: 16 residues.

This chain joins TRBV3-1 (or the pseudogene TRBV3-2) and TRBJ2-1, with D possibly TRBD1 on 5 matching bases. Germline loops: CDR1 LGHDT, CDR2 YNNKEL (reference sequence). With 1 base removed from V and 10 bases from J, the gap between germline ends came to 8 bases. This CDR3 contains 12 residues. The CDR3, as DNA: TGTGCCAGCAGCCAAGGGGGCCACGAGCAGTTCTTC. Translation: CASSQGGHEQFF.

This clone was counted only a few times. The chain joins TRBV5-1 to TRBJ1-5; 8 bases match TRBD1. The CDR3 consists of 18 residues. Germline CDR1 SGHRS, CDR2 YFSETQ. V shed 3 bases, J shed 6 bases, and the junction held 17 bases outside the gene matches. CDR3 nucleotides: TGCGCCAGCAGCTCAGGGACAGGCGCCAGGGGGGTGTGTCAGCCCCAGCATTTT. Protein: CASSSGTGARGVCQPQHF. The full variable domain, completed using reference TRBV5-1 and TRBJ1-5, is KAGVTQTPRYLIKTRGQQVTLSCSPISGHRSVSWYQQTPGQGLQFLFEYFSETQRNKGNFPGRFSGRQFSNSRSEMNVSTLELGDSALYLCASSSGTGARGVCQPQHFGDGTRLSIL.

V and J are TRBV29-1 and TRBJ1-4; D is unclear. The CDR3 consists of 13 residues. V dropped 6 bases and J dropped 3 bases, with 11 bases sitting between them. Germline V CDR1 and CDR2: SQVTM, ANQGSEA. The CDR3 protein is CSVTGLANEKLFF. The CDR3 DNA reads TGCAGCGTGACGGGGTTAGCTAATGAAAAACTGTTTTTT.

This chain joins TRBV9 and TRBJ1-1, with 7 bases identical to TRBD1. CDR3 length: 14 residues. Germline CDR1 SGDLS, CDR2 YYNGEE. V lost 7 bases, J lost 5 bases, and 11 bases stayed unmatched. DNA for the CDR3: TGTGCCAGCCGGCCCCTAGACAGGGAGACTGAAGCTTTCTTT. Translating it yields CASRPLDRETEAFF.

The chain is built from TRBV28 and TRBJ2-5; possibly TRBD1 for D (5 bases). In germline, CDR1 is MDHEN, CDR2 SYDVKM. The CDR3 consists of 15 residues. V lost 3 bases, J lost 5 bases, and 16 bases lay in between. CDR3 sequence: CASSLGEGRQETQYF. DNA of the CDR3: TGTGCCAGCAGTTTGGGCGAAGGGCGACAGGAGACCCAGTACTTC.

The CDR3 region is CSASRSGGVRGEQYF. DNA for the CDR3: TGCAGTGCTAGTAGGAGCGGGGGGGTACGCGGCGAGCAGTACTTC. The chain carries TRBV20-1 and TRBJ2-7, with 10 bases identical to TRBD2. Trimming removed 3 bases from V and 6 bases from J; junction bases left unmatched: 11. Germline lookup yields CDR1 DFQATT and CDR2 SNEGSKA (reference sequence). This CDR3 has 15 residues.

The V call is TRBV5-1, the J call TRBJ1-6, with 9 positions matching TRBD1. In germline, CDR1 is SGHRS, CDR2 YFSETQ. V lost 4 bases, J lost 8 bases, and 4 bases stayed unmatched. The CDR3 is made up of 14 amino acids. In nucleotides, the CDR3 is TGCGCCAGCAGCGTAGACAGGGGGTATTCACCCCTCCACTTT. This codes for CASSVDRGYSPLHF. The whole variable domain, filled in from reference TRBV5-1 and TRBJ1-6, reads KAGVTQTPRYLIKTRGQQVTLSCSPISGHRSVSWYQQTPGQGLQFLFEYFSETQRNKGNFPGRFSGRQFSNSRSEMNVSTLELGDSALYLCASSVDRGYSPLHFGNGTRLTVT.

The chain employs TRBV7-2 and TRBJ2-7, with TRBD1 as a possible D gene (7 bases). The CDR3 runs 15 residues. Trimming pared 5 bases from V and 4 bases from J, leaving 18 bases between. Germline V CDR1 and CDR2: SGHTA, FQGNSA. The DNA of the CDR3 is TGTGCCAGCAGCCCGCGGACAGGAGGGGCGTACGAGCAGTACTTC. This encodes CASSPRTGGAYEQYF.

The chain carries TRBV5-4 and TRBJ2-5; 9 bases map to TRBD2. The CDR3 has 17 residues. CDR1 and CDR2 (germline): SGHNT, YYREEE (reference sequence). V shed 2 bases, J shed 2 bases, and the junction held 10 bases outside the gene matches. CDR3 sequence (DNA): TGTGCCAGCAGCTTTTCGCGGGGGGGGTTCCTTCAAGAGACCCAGTACTTC. This sequence encodes CASSFSRGGFLQETQYF.

This chain links TRBV5-1 with TRBJ2-5; a weak D match, TRBD1 (6 bases). CDR1 and CDR2 from the germline V gene are SGHRS and YFSETQ. The CDR3 contains 14 residues. Deletions cut 5 bases from V and 0 bases from J, with 11 bases between. The CDR3 bases are TGCGCCAGCAGAGGACAGATGTACCAAGAGACCCAGTACTTC. Translating gives CASRGQMYQETQYF.

The genes are TRBV11-2 and TRBJ1-5; D is unclear. Germline V gene data show CDR1 as SGHAT and CDR2 as FQNNGV. The CDR3 runs to 14 residues. The V and J ends lost 0 bases and 9 bases respectively, with 12 bases between them. This chain's CDR3 is CASSLDSGFGPQHF. The DNA for the CDR3 is TGTGCCAGCAGCTTAGATTCCGGGTTTGGGCCCCAGCATTTT.

The chain is built from TRBV29-1 and TRBJ2-7; unclear D gene. This CDR3 spans 12 amino acids. The germline V gene encodes CDR1 SQVTM and CDR2 ANQGSEA. Trimming took 2 bases from V and 0 from J, leaving 5 bases between them. The CDR3 DNA is TGCAGCGTTGAACTGAGCTCCTACGAGCAGTACTTC. It yields the protein CSVELSSYEQYF.

The genes are TRBV7-9 and TRBJ1-1; TRBD1 matches 8 bases. There are 15 residues in the CDR3. Unmatched junction bases numbered 6, after V lost 5 bases and J lost 1 base. Germline CDR1 and CDR2: SEHNR and FQNEAQ (reference sequence). CDR3 nucleotides: TGTGCCAGCAGCGTGACAGGGGCACCGAACACTGAAGCTTTCTTT. Residues: CASSVTGAPNTEAFF.

This clone is a singleton in its sample. The chain uses TRBV27 and TRBJ1-1; the D is unclear. V was trimmed by 0 bases and J by 3 bases, leaving 5 bases between them. Per the germline V gene, CDR1 is MNHEY and CDR2 is SMNVEV (reference sequence). The CDR3 extends over 13 amino acids. The DNA of the CDR3 is TGTGCCAGCAGTTTATCCATTCACACTGAAGCTTTCTTT. Its translation is CASSLSIHTEAFF.

V and J are TRBV7-8 and TRBJ2-1; 8 bases map to TRBD2. Unmatched junction bases numbered 23, after V lost 5 bases and J lost 8 bases. CDR1 and CDR2 from the germline V gene are SGHVS and FQNEAQ. This CDR3 region has 19 residues. In nucleotides, the CDR3 is TGTGCCAGCAGCCCAGAGTTCACAGCCGGGACTAGGAGAGTCGATGAGCAGTTCTTC. As protein: CASSPEFTAGTRRVDEQFF.

This clone was detected once. The chain links TRBV6-2 or TRBV6-3 to TRBJ2-7; D is ambiguous. CDR1 and CDR2 from the germline V gene are MNHEY and SVGEGT. Trimming shortened V by 0 bases and J by 0 bases, and 6 bases separated the two germline ends. This CDR3 is built from 14 residues. The CDR3, as DNA: TGTGCCAGCAGTTACTCGGCGGTCTCCTACGAGCAGTACTTC. Protein product: CASSYSAVSYEQYF.

This chain connects TRBV28 to TRBJ2-7; 7 nucleotides align to TRBD2. V trimming: 5 bases; J trimming: 5 bases; junction bases outside the gene matches: 9. This CDR3 region has 14 residues. Germline V gene data show CDR1 as MDHEN and CDR2 as SYDVKM. CDR3 residues: CASSLPPTSHEQYF. The CDR3 nucleotides are TGTGCCAGCAGTCTCCCTCCGACTAGCCACGAGCAGTACTTC.

A single count supports this clone. The V and J genes are TRBV14 and TRBJ2-7; 8 positions agree with TRBD2. CDR1 is SGHDN, CDR2 FVKESK, per germline. The V gene end was trimmed by 4 bases and the J gene end by 4 bases; junction bases not matched to a gene: 12. The CDR3 has 16 amino acids. The CDR3 DNA follows: TGTGCCAGCAGCCCAAAGGCGGGGGGTATACTTTACGAGCAGTACTTC. This gives the protein CASSPKAGGILYEQYF.

V gene TRBV7-8 combines with J gene TRBJ1-2; D remains ambiguous. Trimming left V 4 bases short and J 7 bases short, with 13 bases between. There are 13 residues in the CDR3. Per germline, CDR1 SGHVS and CDR2 FQNEAQ. CDR3 DNA: TGTGCCAGCAGCTCCCTCCAGGCCTCTGGCTACACCTTC. This encodes CASSSLQASGYTF.

This clone has more than one count but fewer than ten. The rearrangement joins TRBV7-3 to TRBJ1-5; D remains ambiguous. Germline V gives CDR1 SGHTA, CDR2 FQGTGA. The CDR3 contains 14 residues. With 5 bases removed from V and 1 base from J, the gap between germline ends came to 9 bases. The CDR3 protein is CASSATGSNQPQHF. CDR3 nucleotide sequence: TGTGCCAGCAGCGCTACGGGGAGCAATCAGCCCCAGCATTTT.